This TCR beta chain was captured in a study of blood T cell repertoires in COVID-19. The CDR3 is 14 residues long. From germline, CDR1 is SGHTS and CDR2 YDEGEE. The V end lost 2 bases, the J end lost 9 bases, and 12 bases lay between the germline ends. Only in-frame clones appear in the TCRdb table, and some are missing; sequencing was by immunoSEQ multiplex PCR. This sample yields approximately 70,000 clones, of which roughly 92% are seen a single time; 2.6% belongs to the top ten. The TCR comes from a man aged 50 or older with COVID-19, enrolled during active disease. The chain carries TRBV5-8 and TRBJ1-6, with TRBD1 as a possible D gene (6 bases). The sample consisted of peripheral blood. The CDR3 here is CASSFRQGISPLHF. The CDR3, as DNA: TGTGCCAGCAGCTTTCGTCAGGGGATTTCACCCCTCCACTTT. Full variable domain (rest looked up from reference TRBV5-8 and TRBJ1-6): EAGVTQSPTHLIKTRGQQATLRCSPISGHTSVYWYQQALGLGLQFLLWYDEGEERNRGNFPPRFSGRQFPNYSSELNVNALELEDSALYLCASSFRQGISPLHFGNGTRLTVT.